Sequencing of this TCR beta chain was carried out in a study of glioma-infiltrating T cells. Trimming took 4 bases from V and 2 from J; bases not matched to a gene: 10. This CDR3 is built from 16 residues. The germline V gene has CDR1 SGHNT and CDR2 YYREEE (reference sequence). Amplification of TCR alpha and beta CDR3 regions from RNA used iRepertoire nested multiplex PCR. One entry per CDR3 protein results from TCRdb running MiXCR on the multiplex PCR reads. The sample records about 200,000 distinct CDR3 sequences, around 30% being singletons. This TCR was recovered from a human donor with low-grade glioma or glioblastoma, undergoing nonglioma brain surgery, or in good health (not recorded which). The V gene is TRBV5-4, the J gene TRBJ2-5; 8 nucleotides agree with TRBD2. Sequenced material: glioma tissue, nonneoplastic brain tissue, or PBMCs (not recorded which). The CDR3, as DNA: TGTGCCAGCAGCCTCCTTCCCACTAGCGGACAAGAGACCCAGTACTTC. Its translation is CASSLLPTSGQETQYF.